This T cell receptor (beta chain) is drawn from a study of cytomegalovirus exposure and HLA in healthy donors. The PCR had 60 Vbeta and 13 Jbeta primers. TCRdb's table, derived via immunoSEQ multiplex PCR, lists solely in-frame clones and lacks some. The sample holds 100,000 or so clones, 84% seen once. A note on this clone: No antigen is known for it.

Those who donated were healthy bone marrow donors. This CDR3 region has 18 residues. Germline CDR1 reads SGHNT; CDR2 reads YYREEE (reference sequence). The V gene lost 0 bases and the J gene lost 7 bases, with 22 bases spanning the gap. Overall study findings and caveats: Being productive about 87% or about 30% of the time was typical of most TCR beta V segments in an earlier analysis. A later analysis found common viral pathogens apparently linked to several of the most significant clusters. TCR beta sequences numbering under 20,000 were associated with HLA alleles at 0.05 false discovery rate in a later analysis.

The sequenced sample was PBMCs. The chain couples TRBV5-4 to TRBJ2-2; maybe TRBD1 (7 bases). This TCR was sampled from a woman between 18 and 30 years old in good health and CMV-seronegative. The CDR3 nucleotides read TGTGCCAGCAGCTTGGACGGCGGGATACAGGGGATGGGCGGGGAGCTGTTTTTT. It is translated as CASSLDGGIQGMGGELFF.